The 5 T cell receptor beta chains presented below share a single source sample, sequenced in a study of blood T cell repertoires in COVID-19. TCRdb keeps only in-frame clones here, not all; method: immunoSEQ multiplex PCR. The repertoire holds roughly 160,000 clones, with more than 65% as singletons. Sequenced input: peripheral blood. The receptors originated from a woman older than 75 with active or convalescent COVID-19.

The chain carries TRBV10-3 and TRBJ1-1; maybe TRBD1 (5 bases). Germline values: CDR1 ENHRY, CDR2 SYGVKD. CDR3 size: 13 residues. Trimming cost V 10 bases and J 6 bases, with 18 bases left between them. CDR3 loop: CATWGPQDAEAFF. CDR3 nucleotide sequence: TGTGCCACCTGGGGCCCCCAGGACGCTGAAGCTTTCTTT.

This rearrangement joins TRBV19 to TRBJ2-2, with TRBD2 matching 13 bases. The CDR3 has 16 residues. Germline lookup yields CDR1 LNHDA and CDR2 SQIVND (reference sequence). The V segment lost 3 bases and the J segment 7 bases; nucleotides outside the gene matches: 5. CDR3 region: CASSIQLAGGYGELFF. The CDR3 DNA sequence: TGTGCCAGTAGTATTCAACTAGCGGGAGGGTACGGGGAGCTGTTTTTT. The full variable domain, its missing parts supplied by reference TRBV19 and TRBJ2-2, is DGGITQSPKYLFRKEGQNVTLSCEQNLNHDAMYWYRQDPGQGLRLIYYSQIVNDFQKGDIAEGYSVSREKKESFPLTVTSAQKNPTAFYLCASSIQLAGGYGELFFGEGSRLTVL.

The chain links TRBV6-5 to TRBJ2-7; 8 bases agree with TRBD2. The length of the CDR3 is 14 residues. With V trimmed by 6 bases and J by 0 bases, 4 bases remained unmatched. The germline V gene has CDR1 MNHEY and CDR2 SVGAGI. The CDR3 DNA reads TGTGCCAGCAGAGTAGCGGGACTCTCCTACGAGCAGTACTTC. It specifies CASRVAGLSYEQYF.

The CDR3 reads CASSWGGQGAPGYTF. Written as DNA, the CDR3 is TGTGCCAGCAGCTGGGGAGGACAGGGGGCGCCTGGCTACACCTTC. The V call is TRBV3-1 (or the pseudogene TRBV3-2), the J call TRBJ1-2, with 11 bases lining up with TRBD1. The V gene end was trimmed by 5 bases and the J gene end by 7 bases; junction bases not matched to a gene: 9. The germline CDR1 and CDR2 sequences are LGHDT and YNNKEL (reference sequence). This CDR3 is built from 15 residues.

V gene TRBV7-8 combines with J gene TRBJ1-2, with a weak D call TRBD1 (6 bases). Germline V CDR1 and CDR2: SGHVS, FQNEAQ. V was shortened by 4 bases and J by 5 bases, with 17 bases between the two germline ends. The CDR3 has 15 amino acids. Here the CDR3 DNA reads TGTGCCAGCAGCTCTCCTTATCAGGGGCGTTATGGCTACACCTTC. As protein: CASSSPYQGRYGYTF.